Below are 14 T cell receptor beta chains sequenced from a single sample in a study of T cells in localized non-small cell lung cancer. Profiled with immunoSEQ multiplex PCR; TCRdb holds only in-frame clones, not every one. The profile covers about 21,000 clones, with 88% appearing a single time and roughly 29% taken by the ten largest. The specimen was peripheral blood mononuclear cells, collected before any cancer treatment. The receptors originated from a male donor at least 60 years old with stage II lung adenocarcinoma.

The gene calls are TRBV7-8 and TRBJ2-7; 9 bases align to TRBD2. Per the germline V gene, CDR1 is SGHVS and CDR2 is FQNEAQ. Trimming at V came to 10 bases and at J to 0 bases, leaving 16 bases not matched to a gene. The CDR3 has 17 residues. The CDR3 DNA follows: TGTGCCACCAGACCCCTAGCGGGAAGGGGTTACTCCTACGAGCAGTACTTC. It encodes CATRPLAGRGYSYEQYF. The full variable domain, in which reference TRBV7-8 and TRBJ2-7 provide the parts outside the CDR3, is GAGVSQSPRYKVAKRGQDVALRCDPISGHVSLFWYQQALGQGPEFLTYFQNEAQLDKSGLPSDRFFAERPEGSVSTLKIQRTQQEDSAVYLCATRPLAGRGYSYEQYFGPGTRLTVT.

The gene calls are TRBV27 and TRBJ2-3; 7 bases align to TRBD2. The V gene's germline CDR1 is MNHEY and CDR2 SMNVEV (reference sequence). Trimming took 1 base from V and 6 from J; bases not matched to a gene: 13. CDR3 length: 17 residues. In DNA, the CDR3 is TGTGCCAGCAGTTTATTTTTAGCGGGCAGAGCGGAGGATACGCAGTATTTT. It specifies CASSLFLAGRAEDTQYF.

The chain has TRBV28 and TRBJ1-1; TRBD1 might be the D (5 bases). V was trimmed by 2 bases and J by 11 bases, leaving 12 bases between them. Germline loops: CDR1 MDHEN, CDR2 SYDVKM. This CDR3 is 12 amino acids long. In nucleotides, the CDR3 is TGTGCCAGCAGTTTAAGACCGACAGAGGCTTTCTTT. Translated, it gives CASSLRPTEAFF.

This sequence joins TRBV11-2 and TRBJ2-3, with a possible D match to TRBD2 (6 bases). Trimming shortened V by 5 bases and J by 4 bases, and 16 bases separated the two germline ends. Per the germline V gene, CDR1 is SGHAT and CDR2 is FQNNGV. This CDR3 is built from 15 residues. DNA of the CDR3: TGTGCCAGCAGCCCGGCGGGGACCAGATCAGATACGCAGTATTTT. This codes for CASSPAGTRSDTQYF.

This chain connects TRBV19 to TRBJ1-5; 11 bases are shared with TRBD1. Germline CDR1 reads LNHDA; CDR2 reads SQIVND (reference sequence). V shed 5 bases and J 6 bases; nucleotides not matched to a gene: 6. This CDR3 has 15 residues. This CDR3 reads CASSLRTGGGQPQHF. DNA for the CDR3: TGTGCCAGTAGTCTTCGGACAGGGGGCGGTCAGCCCCAGCATTTT.

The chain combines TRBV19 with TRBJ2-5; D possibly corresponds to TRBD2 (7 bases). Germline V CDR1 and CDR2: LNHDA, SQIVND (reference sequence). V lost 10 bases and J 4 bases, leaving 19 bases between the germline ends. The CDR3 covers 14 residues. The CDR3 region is CATTITGRAETQYF. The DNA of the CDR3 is TGTGCCACTACAATCACAGGGAGGGCAGAGACCCAGTACTTC.

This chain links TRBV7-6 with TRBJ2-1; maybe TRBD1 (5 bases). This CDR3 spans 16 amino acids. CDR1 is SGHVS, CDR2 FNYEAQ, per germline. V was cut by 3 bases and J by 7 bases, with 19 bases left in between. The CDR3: CASSFRVGLGTNEQFF. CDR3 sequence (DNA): TGTGCCAGCAGCTTCAGGGTGGGGTTAGGAACGAATGAGCAGTTCTTC.

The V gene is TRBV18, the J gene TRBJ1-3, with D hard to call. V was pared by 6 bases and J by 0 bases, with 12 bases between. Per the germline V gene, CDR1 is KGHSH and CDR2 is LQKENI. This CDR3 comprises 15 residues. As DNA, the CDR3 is TGTGCCAGCTCCGTCGTCCCGGGCTCTGGAAACACCATATATTTT. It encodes CASSVVPGSGNTIYF.

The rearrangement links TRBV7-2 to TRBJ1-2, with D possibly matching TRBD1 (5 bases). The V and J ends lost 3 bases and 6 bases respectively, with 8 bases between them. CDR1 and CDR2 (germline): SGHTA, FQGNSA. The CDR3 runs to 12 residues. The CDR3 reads CASSLGGNGYTF. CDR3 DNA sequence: TGTGCCAGCAGCTTGGGGGGTAATGGCTACACCTTC. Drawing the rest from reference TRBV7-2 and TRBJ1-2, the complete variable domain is GAGVSQSPSNKVTEKGKDVELRCDPISGHTALYWYRQSLGQGLEFLIYFQGNSAPDKSGLPSDRFSAERTGGSVSTLTIQRTQQEDSAVYLCASSLGGNGYTFGSGTRLTVV.

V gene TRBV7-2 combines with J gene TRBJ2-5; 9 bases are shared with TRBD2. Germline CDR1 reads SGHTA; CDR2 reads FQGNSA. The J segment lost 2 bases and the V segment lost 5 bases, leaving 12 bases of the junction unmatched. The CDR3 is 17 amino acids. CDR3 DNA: TGTGCCAGCAGCACGCGATTCACTAGCGGGTCTCAAGAGACCCAGTACTTC. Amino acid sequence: CASSTRFTSGSQETQYF.

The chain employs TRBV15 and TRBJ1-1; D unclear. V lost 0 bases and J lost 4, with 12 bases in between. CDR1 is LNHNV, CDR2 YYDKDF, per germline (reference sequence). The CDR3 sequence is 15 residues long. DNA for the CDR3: TGTGCCACCAGCAGAGATCGTCAAGGGCTCACTGAAGCTTTCTTT. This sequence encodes CATSRDRQGLTEAFF.

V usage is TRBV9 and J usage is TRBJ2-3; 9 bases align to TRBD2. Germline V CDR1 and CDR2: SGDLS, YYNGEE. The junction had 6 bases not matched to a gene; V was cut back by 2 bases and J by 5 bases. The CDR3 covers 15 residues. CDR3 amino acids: CASSVDSGGQDTQYF. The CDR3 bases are TGTGCCAGCAGCGTGGATAGCGGGGGTCAAGATACGCAGTATTTT. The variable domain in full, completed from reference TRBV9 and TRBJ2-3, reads DSGVTQTPKHLITATGQRVTLRCSPRSGDLSVYWYQQSLDQGLQFLIQYYNGEERAKGNILERFSAQQFPDLHSELNLSSLELGDSALYFCASSVDSGGQDTQYFGPGTRLTVL.

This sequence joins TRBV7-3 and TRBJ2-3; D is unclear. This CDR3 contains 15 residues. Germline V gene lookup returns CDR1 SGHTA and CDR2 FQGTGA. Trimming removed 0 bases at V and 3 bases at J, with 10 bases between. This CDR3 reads CASSLTRPATDTQYF. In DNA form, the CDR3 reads TGTGCCAGCAGCTTAACGAGGCCAGCGACAGATACGCAGTATTTT.

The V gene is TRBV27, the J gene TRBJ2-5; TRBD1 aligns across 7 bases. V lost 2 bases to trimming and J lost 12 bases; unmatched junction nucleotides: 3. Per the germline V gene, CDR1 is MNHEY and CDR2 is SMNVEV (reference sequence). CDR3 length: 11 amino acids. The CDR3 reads CASSLGDREYF. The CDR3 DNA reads TGTGCCAGCAGTTTAGGGGACAGAGAGTACTTC.